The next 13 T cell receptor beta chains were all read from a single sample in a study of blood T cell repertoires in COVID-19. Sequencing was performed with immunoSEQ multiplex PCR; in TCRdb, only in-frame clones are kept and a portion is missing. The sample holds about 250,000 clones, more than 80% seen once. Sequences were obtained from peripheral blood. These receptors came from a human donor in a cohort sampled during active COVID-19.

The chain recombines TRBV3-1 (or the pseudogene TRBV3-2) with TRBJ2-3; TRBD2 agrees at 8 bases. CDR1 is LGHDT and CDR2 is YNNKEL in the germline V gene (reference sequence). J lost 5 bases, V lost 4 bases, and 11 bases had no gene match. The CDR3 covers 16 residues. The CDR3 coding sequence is TGTGCCAGCAGCCCTAGCTATGCGGGGGGCAAAGATACGCAGTATTTT. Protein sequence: CASSPSYAGGKDTQYF.

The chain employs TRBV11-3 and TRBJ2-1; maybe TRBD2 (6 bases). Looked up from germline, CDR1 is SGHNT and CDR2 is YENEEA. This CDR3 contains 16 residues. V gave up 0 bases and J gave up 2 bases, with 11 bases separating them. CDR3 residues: CASSLDSAGPYNEQFF. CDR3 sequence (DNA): TGTGCCAGCAGCTTAGATAGCGCGGGACCCTACAATGAGCAGTTCTTC.

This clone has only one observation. The CDR3 protein is CASSQGSGGAGEKLFF. For the CDR3, the DNA is TGTGCCAGCAGCCAAGGGTCGGGGGGGGCAGGAGAAAAACTGTTTTTT. The J gene is TRBJ1-4, the V gene TRBV4-2; possibly TRBD1 for D (6 bases). This CDR3 spans 16 amino acids. Looked up from germline, CDR1 is LGHNA and CDR2 is YNFKEQ. Trimming took off 1 base at V and 8 bases at J, with 17 bases between the two ends.

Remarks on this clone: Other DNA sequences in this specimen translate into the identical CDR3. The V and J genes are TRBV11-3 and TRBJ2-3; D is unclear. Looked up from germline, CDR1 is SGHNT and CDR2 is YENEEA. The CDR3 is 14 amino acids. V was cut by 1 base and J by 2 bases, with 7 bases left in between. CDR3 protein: CASSLGTVTDTQYF. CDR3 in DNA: TGTGCCAGCAGCTTAGGTACAGTCACAGATACGCAGTATTTT.

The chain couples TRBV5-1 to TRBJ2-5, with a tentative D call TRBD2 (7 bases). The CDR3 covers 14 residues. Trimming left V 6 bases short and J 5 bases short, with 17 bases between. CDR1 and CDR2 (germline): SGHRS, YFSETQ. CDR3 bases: TGCGCCAGCACGTCGGGCAGGGGAGGGGAGACCCAGTACTTC. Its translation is CASTSGRGGETQYF. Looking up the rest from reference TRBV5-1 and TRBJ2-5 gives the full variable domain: KAGVTQTPRYLIKTRGQQVTLSCSPISGHRSVSWYQQTPGQGLQFLFEYFSETQRNKGNFPGRFSGRQFSNSRSEMNVSTLELGDSALYLCASTSGRGGETQYFGPGTRLLVL.

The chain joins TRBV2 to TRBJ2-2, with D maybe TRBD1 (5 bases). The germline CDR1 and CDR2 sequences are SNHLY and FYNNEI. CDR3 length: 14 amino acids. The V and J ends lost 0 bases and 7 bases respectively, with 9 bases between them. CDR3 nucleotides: TGTGCCAGCAGTGAAGCAGGCCAGGGCGGGGAGCTGTTTTTT. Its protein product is CASSEAGQGGELFF.

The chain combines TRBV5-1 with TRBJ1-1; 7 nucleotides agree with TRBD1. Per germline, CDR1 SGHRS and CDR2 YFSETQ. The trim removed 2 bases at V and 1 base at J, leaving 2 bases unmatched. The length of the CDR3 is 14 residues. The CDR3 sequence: CASSLRQGNTEAFF. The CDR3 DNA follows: TGCGCCAGCAGCTTAAGACAGGGGAACACTGAAGCTTTCTTT. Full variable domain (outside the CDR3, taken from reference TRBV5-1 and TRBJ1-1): KAGVTQTPRYLIKTRGQQVTLSCSPISGHRSVSWYQQTPGQGLQFLFEYFSETQRNKGNFPGRFSGRQFSNSRSEMNVSTLELGDSALYLCASSLRQGNTEAFFGQGTRLTVV.

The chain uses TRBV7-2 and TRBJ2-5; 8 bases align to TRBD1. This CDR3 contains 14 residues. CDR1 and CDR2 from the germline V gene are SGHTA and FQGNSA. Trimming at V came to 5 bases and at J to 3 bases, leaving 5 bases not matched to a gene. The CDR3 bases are TGTGCCAGCAGCCTCCAGACAGGGGAAGAGACCCAGTACTTC. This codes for CASSLQTGEETQYF.

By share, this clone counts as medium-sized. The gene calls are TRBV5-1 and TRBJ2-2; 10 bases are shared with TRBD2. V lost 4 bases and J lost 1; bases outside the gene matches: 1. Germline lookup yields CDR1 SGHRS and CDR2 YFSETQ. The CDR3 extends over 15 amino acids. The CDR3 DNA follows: TGCGCCAGCAGCCGGACTAGCGGGAACACCGGGGAGCTGTTTTTT. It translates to CASSRTSGNTGELFF.

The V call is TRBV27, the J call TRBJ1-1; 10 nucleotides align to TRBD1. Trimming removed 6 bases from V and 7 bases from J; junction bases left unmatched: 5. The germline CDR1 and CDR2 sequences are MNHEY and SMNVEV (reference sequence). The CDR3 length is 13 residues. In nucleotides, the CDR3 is TGTGCCAGCAGAGATGGACAGGGGGATGAAGCTTTCTTT. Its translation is CASRDGQGDEAFF.

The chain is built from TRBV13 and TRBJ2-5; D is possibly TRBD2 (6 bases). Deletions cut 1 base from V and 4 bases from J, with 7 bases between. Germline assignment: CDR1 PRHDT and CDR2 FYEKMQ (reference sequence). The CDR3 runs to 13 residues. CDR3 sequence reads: CASSLAGLETQYF. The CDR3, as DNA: TGTGCCAGCAGCTTAGCGGGACTAGAGACCCAGTACTTC.

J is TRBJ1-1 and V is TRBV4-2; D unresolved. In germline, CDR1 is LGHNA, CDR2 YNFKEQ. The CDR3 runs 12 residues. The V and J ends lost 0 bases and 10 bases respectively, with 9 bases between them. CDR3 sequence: CASSQDRRGAFF. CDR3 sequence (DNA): TGTGCCAGCAGCCAAGATCGGAGAGGAGCTTTCTTT.

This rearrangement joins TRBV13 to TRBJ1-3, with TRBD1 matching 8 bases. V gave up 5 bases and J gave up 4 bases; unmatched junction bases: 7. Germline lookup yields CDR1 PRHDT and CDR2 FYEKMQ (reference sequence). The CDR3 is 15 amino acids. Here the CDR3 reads CASSPLTGDGNTIYF. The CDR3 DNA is TGTGCCAGCAGCCCCTTGACAGGGGACGGAAACACCATATATTTT. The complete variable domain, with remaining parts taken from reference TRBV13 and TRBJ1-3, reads AAGVIQSPRHLIKEKRETATLKCYPIPRHDTVYWYQQGPGQDPQFLISFYEKMQSDKGSIPDRFSAQQFSDYHSELNMSSLELGDSALYFCASSPLTGDGNTIYFGEGSWLTVV.